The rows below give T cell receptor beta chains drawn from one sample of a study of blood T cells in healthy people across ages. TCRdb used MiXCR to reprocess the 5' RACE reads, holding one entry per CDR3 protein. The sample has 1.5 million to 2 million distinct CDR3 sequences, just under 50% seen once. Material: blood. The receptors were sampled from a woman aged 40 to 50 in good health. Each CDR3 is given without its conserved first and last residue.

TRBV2 ASSVTSRNTGELF
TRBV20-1 SALRAGSYNSPLH
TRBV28 ASSLRHPSSYEQY
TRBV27 ASSLSRTVYNSPLH
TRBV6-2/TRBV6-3 ASSGGCYQETQY
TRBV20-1 SARLRGGDYGYT
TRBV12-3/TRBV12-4 ASSFRMGGSYEQY
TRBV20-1 SARLTGANVLT
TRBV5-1 ASSLAQSFGDGGYT
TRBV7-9 ASGGTGQGLLGEQY
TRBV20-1 SASLQGRGFVTQY
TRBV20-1 SAGGLAGRDEQF
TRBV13 ASSPSRGGSYEQY
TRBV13 ASSNRYGTGLAYEQY
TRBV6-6 ASSLTGDLYGYT
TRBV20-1 SATYGYT
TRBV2 ASSGVDVSPEANTEAF
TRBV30 AWNKTGPVSYEQY
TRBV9 ASSSLAGGVF
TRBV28 VSSLGGGGRGIYEQY
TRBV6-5 ASSYGDWRTDTQY
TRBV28 ASSEPHGTINGYT
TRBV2 ARGQGSRPETQY
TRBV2 ASSVEGKETQY
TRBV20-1 SARDLRGDYGYT
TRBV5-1 ASKEVSGANVLT
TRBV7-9 ASSLANGGPLTYEQY